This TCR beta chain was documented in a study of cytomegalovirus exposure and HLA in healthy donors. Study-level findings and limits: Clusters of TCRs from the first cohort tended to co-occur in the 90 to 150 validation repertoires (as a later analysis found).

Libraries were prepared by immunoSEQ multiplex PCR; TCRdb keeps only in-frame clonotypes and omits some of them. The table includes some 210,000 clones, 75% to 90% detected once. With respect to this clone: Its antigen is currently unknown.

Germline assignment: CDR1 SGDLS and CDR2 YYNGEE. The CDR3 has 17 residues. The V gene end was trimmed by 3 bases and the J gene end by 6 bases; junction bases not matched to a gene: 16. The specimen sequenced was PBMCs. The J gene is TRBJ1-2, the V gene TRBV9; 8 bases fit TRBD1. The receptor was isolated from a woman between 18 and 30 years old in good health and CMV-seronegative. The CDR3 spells CASSDPKATGVNNGYTF. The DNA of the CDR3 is TGTGCCAGCAGCGACCCTAAAGCGACAGGGGTTAATAATGGCTACACCTTC.